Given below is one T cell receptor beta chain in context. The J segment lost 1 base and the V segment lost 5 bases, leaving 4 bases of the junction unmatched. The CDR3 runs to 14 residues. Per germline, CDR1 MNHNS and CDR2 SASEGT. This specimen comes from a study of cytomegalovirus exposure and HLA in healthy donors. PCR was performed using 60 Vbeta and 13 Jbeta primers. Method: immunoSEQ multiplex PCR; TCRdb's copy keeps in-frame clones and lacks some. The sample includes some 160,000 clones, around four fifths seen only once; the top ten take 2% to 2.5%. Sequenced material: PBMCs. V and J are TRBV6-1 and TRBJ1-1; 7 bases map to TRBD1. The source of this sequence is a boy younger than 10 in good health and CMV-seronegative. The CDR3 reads CASSLQGTNTEAFF. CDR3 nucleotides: TGTGCCAGCAGTTTACAGGGGACGAACACTGAAGCTTTCTTT.